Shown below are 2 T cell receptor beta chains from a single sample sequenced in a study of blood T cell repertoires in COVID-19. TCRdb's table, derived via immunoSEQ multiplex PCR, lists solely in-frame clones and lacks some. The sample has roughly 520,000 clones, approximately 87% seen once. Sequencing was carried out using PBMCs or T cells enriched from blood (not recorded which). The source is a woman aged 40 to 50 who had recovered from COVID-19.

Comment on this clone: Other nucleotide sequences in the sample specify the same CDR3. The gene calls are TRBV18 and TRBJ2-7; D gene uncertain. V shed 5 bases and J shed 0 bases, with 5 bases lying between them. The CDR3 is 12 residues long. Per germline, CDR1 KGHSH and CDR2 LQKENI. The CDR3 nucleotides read TGTGCCAGCTCAACGAGCTCCTACGAGCAGTACTTC. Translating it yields CASSTSSYEQYF.

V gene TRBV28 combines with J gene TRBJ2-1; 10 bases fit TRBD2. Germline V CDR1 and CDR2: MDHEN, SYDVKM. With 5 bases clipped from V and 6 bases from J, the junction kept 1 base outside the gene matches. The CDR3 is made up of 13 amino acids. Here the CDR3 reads CASSTSGANEQFF. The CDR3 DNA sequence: TGTGCCAGCAGTACTAGCGGGGCCAATGAGCAGTTCTTC. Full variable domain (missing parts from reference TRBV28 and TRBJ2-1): DVKVTQSSRYLVKRTGEKVFLECVQDMDHENMFWYRQDPGLGLRLIYFSYDVKMKEKGDIPEGYSVSREKKERFSLILESASTNQTSMYLCASSTSGANEQFFGPGTRLTVL.